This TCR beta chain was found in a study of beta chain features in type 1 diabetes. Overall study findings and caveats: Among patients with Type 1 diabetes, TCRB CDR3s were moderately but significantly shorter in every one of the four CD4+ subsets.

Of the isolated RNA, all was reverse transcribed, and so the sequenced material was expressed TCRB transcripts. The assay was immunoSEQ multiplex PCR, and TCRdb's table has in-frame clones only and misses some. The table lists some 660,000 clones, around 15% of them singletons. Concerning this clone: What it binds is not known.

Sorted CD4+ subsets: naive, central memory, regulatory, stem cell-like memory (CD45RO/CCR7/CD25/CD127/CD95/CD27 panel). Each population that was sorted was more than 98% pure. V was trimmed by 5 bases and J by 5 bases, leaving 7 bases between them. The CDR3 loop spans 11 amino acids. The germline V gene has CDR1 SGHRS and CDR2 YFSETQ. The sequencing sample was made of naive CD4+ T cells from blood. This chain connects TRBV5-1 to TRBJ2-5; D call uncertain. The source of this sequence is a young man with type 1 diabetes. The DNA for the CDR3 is TGCGCCAGCAGGTCGGAGGAGACCCAGTACTTC. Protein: CASRSEETQYF.